These 15 T cell receptor beta chains share one sample of origin, sequenced in a study of PD-1 blockade in classical Hodgkin lymphoma. The assay was immunoSEQ multiplex PCR, and TCRdb's table has in-frame clones only and misses some. The table shows about 11,000 clones, with roughly 80% occurring only once. Time point noted: cycle 4 day 1 (C4D1), after six to seven weeks of nivolumab. Each and every patient relapsed after autologous stem cell transplantation, and patients got differing brentuximab vedotin exposure. It was by magnetic negative selection that CD4+ T cells were purified from thawed PBMCs. The specimen was CD4+ T cells from blood, collected before the fourth cycle of nivolumab. The receptor set was obtained from a human donor with classical Hodgkin lymphoma.

This clone has more than one count but fewer than ten. This sequence joins TRBV6-1 and TRBJ1-5; D not resolved. Trimming removed 7 bases at V and 1 base at J, with 14 bases between. Germline assignment: CDR1 MNHNS and CDR2 SASEGT. The CDR3 has 15 residues. In DNA form, the CDR3 reads TGTGCCAGCATGGTTTGGGGAGTCAGCAATCAGCCCCAGCATTTT. Its protein product is CASMVWGVSNQPQHF.

V gene TRBV5-1 combines with J gene TRBJ2-1, with D perhaps matching TRBD2 (5 bases). CDR1 SGHRS and CDR2 YFSETQ come from the germline V gene. The CDR3 totals 15 residues. V was shortened by 5 bases and J by 0 bases, with 12 bases between the two germline ends. Here the CDR3 reads CASRADFSSYNEQFF. CDR3 bases: TGCGCCAGCAGGGCGGACTTTAGCTCCTACAATGAGCAGTTCTTC.

The rearrangement uses TRBV19 and TRBJ2-5, with TRBD1 matching over 12 bases. Germline V gene sequence: CDR1 LNHDA, CDR2 SQIVND (reference sequence). V lost 0 bases and J lost 5; bases outside the gene matches: 4. This CDR3 region has 16 residues. Here the CDR3 DNA reads TGTGCCAGTAGTATAGAAGGGACAGGGGGCCCCGAGACCCAGTACTTC. Translating it yields CASSIEGTGGPETQYF.

This chain uses TRBV28 with TRBJ1-1; D unresolved. The V and J ends lost 6 bases and 0 bases respectively, with 8 bases between them. The length of the CDR3 is 13 residues. Germline assignment: CDR1 MDHEN and CDR2 SYDVKM. The CDR3 nucleotides are TGTGCCAGCAGGGTGCGGTTGAACACTGAAGCTTTCTTT. It encodes CASRVRLNTEAFF.

The genes are TRBV5-1 and TRBJ1-4, with no clear D. V dropped 0 bases and J dropped 7 bases, with 10 bases sitting between them. The CDR3 has 14 amino acids. CDR1 is SGHRS and CDR2 is YFSETQ in the germline V gene. CDR3 amino acids: CASSLEPGREKLFF. In DNA, the CDR3 is TGCGCCAGCAGCTTGGAGCCAGGCCGTGAAAAACTGTTTTTT. Variable domain in full (rest from reference TRBV5-1 and TRBJ1-4): KAGVTQTPRYLIKTRGQQVTLSCSPISGHRSVSWYQQTPGQGLQFLFEYFSETQRNKGNFPGRFSGRQFSNSRSEMNVSTLELGDSALYLCASSLEPGREKLFFGSGTQLSVL.

V is TRBV2 and J is TRBJ2-3; D is unresolved. Looked up from germline, CDR1 is SNHLY and CDR2 is FYNNEI. Trimming removed 0 bases from V and 1 base from J, with 11 bases in between. The CDR3 is 16 amino acids. The CDR3 reads CASSEASGSGTDTQYF. In nucleotides, the CDR3 is TGTGCCAGCAGTGAAGCGTCGGGCTCCGGCACAGATACGCAGTATTTT. Looking up the rest from reference TRBV2 and TRBJ2-3 gives the full variable domain: EPEVTQTPSHQVTQMGQEVILRCVPISNHLYFYWYRQILGQKVEFLVSFYNNEISEKSEIFDDQFSVERPDGSNFTLKIRSTKLEDSAMYFCASSEASGSGTDTQYFGPGTRLTVL.

This chain connects TRBV27 to TRBJ2-5; the match to TRBD1 covers 9 bases. This CDR3 is 16 amino acids long. The V gene end was trimmed by 3 bases and the J gene end by 5 bases; junction bases not matched to a gene: 10. Per the germline V gene, CDR1 is MNHEY and CDR2 is SMNVEV (reference sequence). CDR3: CASSFLAPGTGETQYF. The CDR3 coding sequence is TGTGCCAGCAGTTTTCTCGCTCCCGGGACAGGGGAGACCCAGTACTTC.

J is TRBJ1-5 and V is TRBV19; 10 bases line up with TRBD1. CDR3 size: 15 residues. Germline V gene lookup returns CDR1 LNHDA and CDR2 SQIVND (reference sequence). The trim removed 7 bases at V and 3 bases at J, leaving 6 bases unmatched. The CDR3 DNA follows: TGTGCCAGTACCCCGGGACAGGGGCCCAATCAGCCCCAGCATTTT. It specifies CASTPGQGPNQPQHF. The variable domain in full, completed from reference TRBV19 and TRBJ1-5, reads DGGITQSPKYLFRKEGQNVTLSCEQNLNHDAMYWYRQDPGQGLRLIYYSQIVNDFQKGDIAEGYSVSREKKESFPLTVTSAQKNPTAFYLCASTPGQGPNQPQHFGDGTRLSIL.

This clone appeared a few times. The V gene is TRBV29-1, the J gene TRBJ2-1, with a tentative D call TRBD2 (5 bases). This CDR3 region has 14 residues. CDR1 SQVTM and CDR2 ANQGSEA come from the germline V gene. Trimming stripped 6 bases from V and 0 bases from J, with 12 bases between. CDR3 DNA sequence: TGCAGCGTCGCGGACTGGAGCTCCTACAATGAGCAGTTCTTC. Amino acids: CSVADWSSYNEQFF.

This chain uses TRBV4-1 with TRBJ1-4, with D perhaps matching TRBD1 (5 bases). CDR3 size: 16 residues. In germline, CDR1 is MGHRA, CDR2 YSYEKL. V lost 1 base to trimming and J lost 7 bases, with 16 bases between them. CDR3 in DNA: TGCGCCAGCAGCCAAGGAGGACACACCCTTCTTGAAAAACTGTTTTTT. It is translated as CASSQGGHTLLEKLFF.

The V gene is TRBV5-1, the J gene TRBJ2-7; TRBD2 matches at 16 bases. CDR1 is SGHRS, CDR2 YFSETQ, per germline. The V gene end was trimmed by 7 bases and the J gene end by 2 bases; junction bases not matched to a gene: 6. CDR3 length: 16 amino acids. The CDR3 sequence: CASVPGTSGRAYEQYF. CDR3 DNA sequence: TGCGCCAGCGTCCCCGGGACTAGCGGGAGGGCCTACGAGCAGTACTTC.

This chain joins TRBV28 and TRBJ1-5; D unresolved. CDR1 MDHEN and CDR2 SYDVKM come from the germline V gene. The V and J ends lost 6 bases and 2 bases respectively, with 5 bases between them. There are 12 residues in the CDR3. CDR3 sequence: CASRFGNQPQHF. The CDR3 DNA reads as TGTGCCAGCAGGTTTGGCAATCAGCCCCAGCATTTT.

This chain connects TRBV6-1 to TRBJ1-1, with D hard to call. Looked up from germline, CDR1 is MNHNS and CDR2 is SASEGT. V lost 2 bases to trimming and J lost 1 base, with 5 bases between them. The CDR3 is 13 amino acids. CDR3 sequence: CASSESRNTEAFF. The CDR3 DNA reads TGTGCCAGCAGTGAATCCCGGAACACTGAAGCTTTCTTT.

The V gene is TRBV9, the J gene TRBJ2-1, with no clear D. This CDR3 region has 16 residues. Germline CDR1 and CDR2: SGDLS and YYNGEE. The V end lost 4 bases, the J end lost 0 bases, and 14 bases lay between the germline ends. CDR3 in DNA: TGTGCCAGCAGCACCCGGACCCTAGGCTCCTACAATGAGCAGTTCTTC. Translating gives CASSTRTLGSYNEQFF. Full variable domain (remainder filled in from reference TRBV9 and TRBJ2-1): DSGVTQTPKHLITATGQRVTLRCSPRSGDLSVYWYQQSLDQGLQFLIQYYNGEERAKGNILERFSAQQFPDLHSELNLSSLELGDSALYFCASSTRTLGSYNEQFFGPGTRLTVL.

This clone was observed once. The rearrangement joins TRBV11-2 to TRBJ2-3; 11 nucleotides align to TRBD2. V was pared by 5 bases and J by 4 bases, with 5 bases of the junction left unmatched. CDR1 and CDR2 (germline): SGHAT, FQNNGV. The CDR3 extends over 15 amino acids. CDR3 nucleotides: TGTGCCAGCAGCGTTAGCGGGAGGGCCCCAGATACGCAGTATTTT. Translated: CASSVSGRAPDTQYF.